Shown below are 32 T cell receptor beta chains from a single sample sequenced in a study of T cell responses to AZD1222 COVID-19 vaccine. The protocol was immunoSEQ multiplex PCR, while the TCRdb copy is restricted to in-frame clones and leaves out a portion. The sample carries about 180,000 clones, about 93% recorded once. This specimen was peripheral blood, taken 28 days after the second dose of the MenACWY control vaccine. The receptors originated from an adult who received the MenACWY meningococcal vaccine as a control.

The rearrangement links TRBV16 to TRBJ1-1; 8 bases are shared with TRBD1. Germline V lookup: CDR1 KGHSY, CDR2 FQNENV. This CDR3 comprises 17 residues. The junction had 13 bases not matched to a gene; V was cut back by 3 bases and J by 4 bases. This CDR3 is CASSQTRQGWGSTEAFF. DNA of the CDR3: TGTGCCAGCAGCCAGACGAGACAGGGGTGGGGATCCACTGAAGCTTTCTTT.

The gene calls are TRBV7-3 and TRBJ2-1, with 9 bases fitting TRBD1. CDR1 and CDR2 (germline): SGHTA, FQGTGA. With 3 bases clipped from V and 4 bases from J, the junction kept 10 bases outside the gene matches. This CDR3 is built from 17 residues. In DNA, the CDR3 is TGTGCCAGCAGCTTTCAGCCCGGGACAGGGAAATACAATGAGCAGTTCTTC. Translating it yields CASSFQPGTGKYNEQFF.

The sample holds one count of this clone. The V gene is TRBV28, the J gene TRBJ2-7; 8 bases agree with TRBD1. Germline loops: CDR1 MDHEN, CDR2 SYDVKM. Germline trimming cut 3 bases from V and 7 bases from J; bases unmatched to any gene: 11. This CDR3 is built from 15 residues. The CDR3: CASSFYATGAEEQYF. The CDR3 coding sequence is TGTGCCAGCAGTTTTTACGCGACAGGGGCCGAGGAGCAGTACTTC.

About this clone itself: Other nucleotide sequences in the sample specify the same CDR3. The rearrangement links TRBV24-1 to TRBJ1-2; D gene ambiguous. CDR3 length equals 11 residues. Trimming cost V 2 bases and J 7 bases, with 4 bases left between them. Germline CDR1 reads KGHDR; CDR2 reads SFDVKD. This chain's CDR3 is CATSDSGGYTF. The CDR3, as DNA: TGTGCCACCAGTGATTCTGGTGGCTACACCTTC.

This clone was recorded only once. CDR3 DNA sequence: TGTGCCAGCAGCTTAGTTAGCGGGGGGGACTACGAGCAGTACTTC. Its protein is CASSLVSGGDYEQYF. The chain joins TRBV7-2 to TRBJ2-7; 11 bases map to TRBD2. In germline, CDR1 is SGHTA, CDR2 FQGNSA. This CDR3 spans 15 amino acids. J gave up 3 bases and V 1 base, and 2 bases lay outside the gene matches.

V and J are TRBV28 and TRBJ2-3; 7 bases fit TRBD1. J lost 4 bases, V lost 10 bases, and 8 bases had no gene match. Germline CDR1 reads MDHEN; CDR2 reads SYDVKM. The CDR3 has 13 amino acids. The CDR3 loop is CATRQGGADTQYF. The CDR3 DNA follows: TGTGCCACGCGACAAGGGGGCGCAGATACGCAGTATTTT.

V gene TRBV12-1 combines with J gene TRBJ2-7; the D call TRBD2 from the table was never checked on the DNA. TRBV12-1 is listed as a pseudogene. This CDR3 spans 14 amino acids. The CDR3 coding sequence is TGTGCCAGCAGCTTTTTCAGGGAGGACCACGAGCAGTACTTC. Encoded protein: CASSFFREDHEQYF.

In nucleotides, the CDR3 is TGTGCCAGCAGCCAGAATCGACAGGGTGGGAACATTCAGTACTTC. Translation: CASSQNRQGGNIQYF. The chain couples TRBV3-1 (or the pseudogene TRBV3-2) to TRBJ2-4, with 7 bases that match TRBD1. Germline V gene sequence: CDR1 LGHDT, CDR2 YNNKEL (reference sequence). The CDR3 is 15 amino acids. The V segment lost 3 bases and the J segment 7 bases; nucleotides outside the gene matches: 9.

The chain uses TRBV9 and TRBJ1-2; D remains ambiguous. Germline V gene lookup returns CDR1 SGDLS and CDR2 YYNGEE. This CDR3 has 12 residues. The V end lost 4 bases, the J end lost 4 bases, and 8 bases lay between the germline ends. The CDR3 sequence is CASSLGVYGYTF. The DNA of the CDR3 is TGTGCCAGCAGCCTCGGGGTCTATGGCTACACCTTC.

This chain uses TRBV10-2 with TRBJ1-2; D gene unclear. The CDR3 totals 13 residues. Germline V gives CDR1 WSHSY, CDR2 SAAADI. V lost 6 bases and J lost 8, with 16 bases in between. The CDR3 nucleotides read TGCGCCAGCAGCCGGGCTCCCCGAGAGGGCTACACCTTC. It translates to CASSRAPREGYTF.

J is TRBJ2-1 and V is TRBV6-2 or TRBV6-3; TRBD2 might be the D (5 bases). V lost 0 bases to trimming and J lost 10 bases, with 22 bases between them. Germline loops: CDR1 MNHEY, CDR2 SVGEGT. This CDR3 contains 17 residues. CDR3 sequence (DNA): TGTGCCAGCAGTTACTCAAAACGCGGGTCCGGGTATTTGGAGCAGTTCTTC. As protein: CASSYSKRGSGYLEQFF.

V is TRBV7-2 and J is TRBJ2-1; TRBD2 aligns across 8 bases. V trimming: 4 bases; J trimming: 10 bases; junction bases outside the gene matches: 12. Per germline, CDR1 SGHTA and CDR2 FQGNSA. CDR3 length: 15 amino acids. The DNA for the CDR3 is TGTGCCAGCAGCTCTACCGGGACTAGAGCCGGAGAGCAGTTCTTC. It codes for CASSSTGTRAGEQFF.

The J gene is TRBJ1-1, the V gene TRBV24-1; D is undetermined. Germline lookup yields CDR1 KGHDR and CDR2 SFDVKD. This CDR3 region has 12 residues. V shed 1 base and J shed 8 bases, with 7 bases lying between them. The CDR3 nucleotides read TGTGCCACCAGTGATTTTGGTGGGGAAGCTTTCTTT. Amino acids: CATSDFGGEAFF.

The chain recombines TRBV5-4 with TRBJ1-2, with TRBD1 matching 8 bases. CDR3 length: 15 residues. CDR1 and CDR2 (germline): SGHNT, YYREEE (reference sequence). V trimming: 1 base; J trimming: 6 bases; junction bases outside the gene matches: 8. The CDR3 here is CASSLRGWDRNGYTF. For the CDR3, the DNA is TGTGCCAGCAGCTTGCGGGGGTGGGACAGGAATGGCTACACCTTC.

J is TRBJ1-3 and V is TRBV28; no firm D call. This CDR3 has 14 amino acids. Between the trimmed V and J ends, which lost 4 bases and 1 base, there was a span of 8 bases. CDR1 is MDHEN, CDR2 SYDVKM, per germline. The CDR3 DNA is TGTGCCAGCAGTTCGGGCCAGTCTGGAAACACCATATATTTT. It codes for CASSSGQSGNTIYF.

V and J are TRBV27 and TRBJ1-6; 7 nucleotides align to TRBD1. Germline V lookup: CDR1 MNHEY, CDR2 SMNVEV (reference sequence). The CDR3 has 15 amino acids. V trimming: 3 bases; J trimming: 10 bases; junction bases outside the gene matches: 9. This CDR3 is CASSFGTVGGSPLHF. Here the CDR3 DNA reads TGTGCCAGCAGTTTTGGGACAGTGGGTGGCTCACCCCTCCACTTT.

This chain joins TRBV6-5 and TRBJ1-1; D is ambiguous. This CDR3 contains 12 residues. CDR1 is MNHEY, CDR2 SVGAGI, per germline. Deletions cut 6 bases from V and 3 bases from J, with 8 bases between. CDR3 amino acids: CASSPRDTEAFF. The CDR3 DNA reads as TGTGCCAGCAGCCCACGTGACACTGAAGCTTTCTTT.

The chain combines TRBV4-1 with TRBJ2-2, with D perhaps matching TRBD1 or TRBD2 (6 bases each). V lost 7 bases, J lost 4 bases, and 19 bases lay in between. Per the germline V gene, CDR1 is MGHRA and CDR2 is YSYEKL. The CDR3 runs to 16 residues. CDR3 nucleotides: TGCGCCAGCACCCGGGGGCGGGGCGACCCCACCGGGGAGCTGTTTTTT. This codes for CASTRGRGDPTGELFF.

V usage is TRBV28 and J usage is TRBJ1-2, with TRBD1 as a possible D gene (5 bases). The CDR3 has 14 amino acids. In germline, CDR1 is MDHEN, CDR2 SYDVKM. Between the trimmed V and J ends, which lost 7 bases and 6 bases, there was a span of 18 bases. The DNA of the CDR3 is TGTGCCAGCACCCCACCCCGGGTAGGGGATGGCTACACCTTC. Protein product: CASTPPRVGDGYTF.

The sample holds one count of this clone. J is TRBJ2-1 and V is TRBV5-1; perhaps TRBD1 as D (6 bases). The length of the CDR3 is 14 residues. Trimming stripped 3 bases from V and 4 bases from J, with 11 bases between. CDR1 is SGHRS and CDR2 is YFSETQ in the germline V gene. The CDR3 spells CASSWGRAYNEQFF. In DNA form, the CDR3 reads TGCGCCAGCAGCTGGGGGCGAGCGTACAATGAGCAGTTCTTC. The complete variable domain, with remaining parts taken from reference TRBV5-1 and TRBJ2-1, reads KAGVTQTPRYLIKTRGQQVTLSCSPISGHRSVSWYQQTPGQGLQFLFEYFSETQRNKGNFPGRFSGRQFSNSRSEMNVSTLELGDSALYLCASSWGRAYNEQFFGPGTRLTVL.

The chain uses TRBV28 and TRBJ2-7, with 7 bases matching TRBD1. The CDR3 contains 15 residues. Germline assignment: CDR1 MDHEN and CDR2 SYDVKM. The trim removed 5 bases at V and 7 bases at J, leaving 14 bases unmatched. CDR3 sequence reads: CASSLSGTAGREQYF. The CDR3 DNA is TGTGCCAGCAGTCTATCCGGGACAGCCGGTCGAGAGCAGTACTTC.

This chain links TRBV7-9 with TRBJ1-2, with D perhaps TRBD1 (5 bases). Trimming stripped 5 bases from V and 7 bases from J, with 17 bases between. CDR1 SEHNR and CDR2 FQNEAQ come from the germline V gene (reference sequence). This CDR3 is 14 amino acids long. Here the CDR3 reads CASSLRGYKGGYTF. The DNA of the CDR3 is TGTGCCAGCAGCCTTAGGGGATATAAGGGTGGCTACACCTTC.

This chain joins TRBV7-2 and TRBJ1-4; unclear D gene. Germline loops: CDR1 SGHTA, CDR2 FQGNSA. This CDR3 comprises 15 residues. Trimming removed 3 bases from V and 0 bases from J, with 8 bases in between. The CDR3, as DNA: TGTGCCAGCAGCTTTGGACTGTCAACTAATGAAAAACTGTTTTTT. Protein: CASSFGLSTNEKLFF.

The chain employs TRBV7-8 and TRBJ1-3; D is unresolved. The CDR3 has 16 residues. V lost 3 bases to trimming and J lost 0 bases, with 12 bases between them. Germline V CDR1 and CDR2: SGHVS, FQNEAQ. This CDR3 reads CASSLGVSVSGNTIYF. CDR3 nucleotides: TGTGCCAGCAGCTTGGGAGTCTCAGTCTCTGGAAACACCATATATTTT.

This clone was detected only once. The chain recombines TRBV24-1 with TRBJ1-6, with D possibly TRBD1 on 6 matching bases. CDR1 is KGHDR, CDR2 SFDVKD, per germline. With 5 bases removed from V and 3 bases from J, the gap between germline ends came to 16 bases. The CDR3 runs 17 residues. As DNA, the CDR3 is TGTGCCACCAGTGTTTTACAGGGATGTTTCTATAATTCACCCCTCCACTTT. Translated, it gives CATSVLQGCFYNSPLHF.

As regards this clone: Possible read error: a much larger clone is one base away. V is TRBV5-5 and J is TRBJ1-2, with 8 positions matching TRBD1. CDR3 length equals 13 residues. V was clipped by 0 bases and J by 5 bases; unmatched bases: 0. Germline values: CDR1 SGHKS, CDR2 YYEKEE (reference sequence). In nucleotides, the CDR3 is TGTGCCAGCAGCTTGGGGACAGGGTATGGCTACACCTTC. Protein sequence: CASSLGTGYGYTF.

The V call is TRBV27, the J call TRBJ1-1, with unresolved D. Germline V gene lookup returns CDR1 MNHEY and CDR2 SMNVEV (reference sequence). V was shortened by 6 bases and J by 2 bases, with 16 bases between the two germline ends. The CDR3 has 15 amino acids. CDR3 loop: CASRRTVMGNTEAFF. The CDR3 nucleotides are TGTGCCAGCAGAAGGACCGTAATGGGCAACACTGAAGCTTTCTTT.

J is TRBJ1-2 and V is TRBV19; 7 bases fit TRBD1. CDR1 is LNHDA, CDR2 SQIVND, per germline (reference sequence). With 6 bases clipped from V and 13 bases from J, the junction kept 8 bases outside the gene matches. There are 11 residues in the CDR3. CDR3 sequence reads: CASSGGQAGTF. DNA of the CDR3: TGTGCCAGTAGCGGAGGACAGGCGGGCACCTTC. The complete variable domain, with remaining parts taken from reference TRBV19 and TRBJ1-2, reads DGGITQSPKYLFRKEGQNVTLSCEQNLNHDAMYWYRQDPGQGLRLIYYSQIVNDFQKGDIAEGYSVSREKKESFPLTVTSAQKNPTAFYLCASSGGQAGTFGSGTRLTVV.

The V gene is TRBV24-1, the J gene TRBJ2-3, with 8 bases identical to TRBD1. Per the germline V gene, CDR1 is KGHDR and CDR2 is SFDVKD. The CDR3 is made up of 15 amino acids. V gave up 4 bases and J gave up 1 base; unmatched junction bases: 3. The CDR3 spells CATSDLTGGTDTQYF. CDR3 bases: TGTGCCACCAGTGACTTGACAGGGGGCACAGATACGCAGTATTTT.

This clone has only one observation. The V call is TRBV4-1, the J call TRBJ1-1; no clear D gene. CDR1 and CDR2 from the germline V gene are MGHRA and YSYEKL. The ends were cut back, 1 base at V and 4 bases at J, with 10 bases in the middle. This CDR3 is built from 14 residues. The CDR3: CASSQVGPGTEAFF. Here the CDR3 DNA reads TGCGCCAGCAGCCAAGTCGGACCGGGCACTGAAGCTTTCTTT.

V is TRBV7-9 and J is TRBJ2-7; no clear D gene. From germline, CDR1 is SEHNR and CDR2 FQNEAQ (reference sequence). The CDR3 length is 14 residues. Trimming removed 6 bases at V and 5 bases at J, with 17 bases between. CDR3 bases: TGTGCCAGCAGTCAAAAACCCCCTATGGACGAGCAGTACTTC. This codes for CASSQKPPMDEQYF.

The rearrangement uses TRBV3-1 (or the pseudogene TRBV3-2) and TRBJ1-2, with D maybe TRBD1 (6 bases). The V and J ends lost 2 bases and 8 bases respectively, with 18 bases between them. The CDR3 is 15 amino acids. Germline assignment: CDR1 LGHDT and CDR2 YNNKEL (reference sequence). Here the CDR3 reads CASSQRRAGAYGYTF. CDR3 nucleotide sequence: TGTGCCAGCAGCCAACGCCGGGCAGGGGCGTACGGCTACACCTTC.